The 9 T cell receptor beta chains given below trace back to one sample, sequenced in a study of T-cell reconstitution after alpha-beta-depleted transplantation in children. TCRbeta library preparation incorporated unique molecular identifiers. MiXCR, run by TCRdb on the PCR reads, gives a single entry per CDR3 protein. The sample holds 98,000 or so distinct CDR3 sequences, 5% to 7% seen once. Sequences were derived from PBMCs, mostly from graft donor cells, sampled 360 days after TCRalphabeta/CD19-depleted stem cell transplant. The origin of the receptors is a male patient between 2 and 10 years old who had a stem cell transplant for acute lymphoblastic leukemia, so the T cells may come from the graft donor.

This clonotype was seen only a few times. The rearrangement joins TRBV20-1 to TRBJ2-3, with 12 positions matching TRBD2. This CDR3 has 15 residues. The germline gives CDR1 DFQATT, CDR2 SNEGSKA (reference sequence). With V trimmed by 3 bases and J by 9 bases, 10 bases remained unmatched. The CDR3 loop reads CSASQAGTSGWTQYF. As DNA, the CDR3 is TGCAGTGCTAGCCAAGCCGGGACTAGCGGGTGGACGCAGTATTTT.

This clonotype was seen a handful of times. The chain links TRBV3-1 to TRBJ2-7, with 8 bases fitting TRBD1. Germline trimming cut 2 bases from V and 4 bases from J; bases unmatched to any gene: 7. The CDR3 contains 15 residues. Germline assignment: CDR1 LGHDT and CDR2 YNNKEL (reference sequence). The CDR3 nucleotides read TGTGCCAGCAGCCAAATCCGGACAGGGAGATACGAGCAGTACTTC. This encodes CASSQIRTGRYEQYF.

This clonotype was counted ten times or more. The chain joins TRBV29-1 to TRBJ1-1, with a weak D call TRBD1 (5 bases). Trimming took off 7 bases at V and 5 bases at J, with 14 bases between the two ends. In germline, CDR1 is SQVTM, CDR2 ANQGSEA. CDR3 size: 12 residues. The CDR3 reads CSADSLGTEAFF. The DNA for the CDR3 is TGCAGCGCCGACAGTCTGGGAACTGAAGCTTTCTTT.

The sample holds many counts of this clonotype. This sequence joins TRBV6-2 or TRBV6-3 and TRBJ2-7; TRBD2 might be the D (5 bases). The germline CDR1 and CDR2 sequences are MNHEY and SVGEGT. Trimming pared 3 bases from V and 6 bases from J, leaving 12 bases between. The CDR3 consists of 13 residues. DNA of the CDR3: TGTGCCAGCAGTTATACTAGGCCCTTCGAGCAGTACTTC. Residues: CASSYTRPFEQYF.

The genes are TRBV27 and TRBJ1-5; D uncertain. Deletions cut 2 bases from V and 3 bases from J, with 8 bases between. The germline gives CDR1 MNHEY, CDR2 SMNVEV (reference sequence). This CDR3 has 14 residues. The CDR3 sequence: CASSLGAYNQPQHF. The CDR3 coding sequence is TGTGCCAGCAGTTTAGGAGCCTACAATCAGCCCCAGCATTTT.

The table lists this clonotype with many counts. The genes are TRBV5-1 and TRBJ1-1; D gene uncertain. V was trimmed by 2 bases and J by 1 base, leaving 6 bases between them. Germline CDR1 reads SGHRS; CDR2 reads YFSETQ. The CDR3 runs 13 residues. The CDR3 loop is CASSLAKNTEAFF. As DNA, the CDR3 is TGCGCCAGCAGCTTAGCTAAGAACACTGAAGCTTTCTTT.

The chain couples TRBV7-2 to TRBJ2-1; D unclear. The V and J ends lost 0 bases and 4 bases respectively, with 7 bases between them. The CDR3 runs to 14 residues. Germline CDR1 is SGHTA and CDR2 is FQGNSA. In DNA form, the CDR3 reads TGTGCCAGCAGCTTAGCTGTCGAGTACAATGAGCAGTTCTTC. Its translation is CASSLAVEYNEQFF.

This clonotype was detected many times. The V call is TRBV24-1, the J call TRBJ2-1, with TRBD1 matching 12 bases. After removal of 2 bases from V and 4 bases from J, the junction contained 2 bases not matched to a gene. Germline V gene lookup returns CDR1 KGHDR and CDR2 SFDVKD. The CDR3 covers 16 residues. The CDR3 coding sequence is TGTGCCACCAGTGATTCGGGACAGGGGGCTTACAATGAGCAGTTCTTC. It encodes CATSDSGQGAYNEQFF.

At least ten counts were recorded for this clonotype. J is TRBJ1-1 and V is TRBV6-1; D possibly corresponds to TRBD1 (5 bases). The V end lost 8 bases, the J end lost 5 bases, and 18 bases lay between the germline ends. Germline V lookup: CDR1 MNHNS, CDR2 SASEGT. The CDR3 is made up of 14 amino acids. The CDR3 loop reads CASFLRPGGTEAFF. In nucleotides, the CDR3 is TGTGCCAGCTTCCTTAGGCCGGGGGGAACTGAAGCTTTCTTT.